This note documents a single T cell receptor beta chain sequence. This clone's antigen is unknown. Within one base of it there is no much larger clone, and no base qualities were kept. This record comes from a study of graft-versus-host responses after intestinal transplantation (dated by TCRdb to the early 2020s). Notes on the research overall: Recipients received multivisceral, liver-intestinal, or isolated intestinal transplants. Rather than going through the commercial service, samples from a few later patients were sequenced in-house on an Illumina MiSeq and processed with MiXCR. All recipients received anti-thymocyte globulin induction followed by maintenance tacrolimus and steroids for about three years. The cohort enrolled some 23 intestinal transplant recipients, one of whom was a retransplant, and a few patients without pretransplant specimens were excluded. Bulk TCR-beta CDR3 sequencing was used to track graft-versus-host and host-versus-graft alloreactive T cell clones in the graft, circulation and bone marrow after intestinal transplantation. A peak of at least 4% donor T cells among recipient peripheral blood mononuclear cells was the definition used for donor T cell macrochimerism. Alloreactive clones were identified by sequencing pre-transplant mixed lymphocyte reaction products and comparing them with unstimulated pre-transplant donor and recipient T cells. The paper as a whole reports these results and caveats: In the allografts of patients with donor T cell macrochimerism, GvH to HvG T cell clonal ratios were high. Early after transplant, peak levels of circulating GvH clones were found to be associated with declines in HvG clones. GvH clones turned up in recipient bone marrow, with some appearing earlier in ileal mucosa or blood, a pattern consistent with an intestinal mucosal origin. The relatively low number and heterogeneity of intestinal transplant patients limited the conclusions.

Receptor amplification or capture employed the immunoSEQ multiplex PCR assay. For most patients, genomic DNA was isolated with the Qiagen DNeasy Blood and Tissue Kit and sent frozen to Adaptive Biotechnologies for TCR sequencing. For most patients, genomic DNA was subjected to high-throughput TCR-beta CDR3 sequencing by Adaptive Biotechnologies. As for the authors' bioinformatics: Adaptive's ImmunoSEQ software was the source of the TCR sequencing data for 18 patients, while a few other patients were processed with MiXCR and VDJtools. To correct CD4 versus CD8 sorting errors, any sequence found in both subsets at a frequency ratio below 5:1 was removed. Because the origin of CDR3 nucleotide sequences shared between donor and recipient could not be assigned, those sequences were removed. To count as alloreactive, a clone needed at least 2-fold expansion over unstimulated cells and a minimum CFSE-low frequency of 0.002% (template counts) or 0.001% (read counts). Clones detected in sequenced pre-transplant spleen, lymph node, or MLR CFSE-low populations of the donor or recipient were defined as mappable. Cumulative frequency of alloreactive clones was calculated as a percentage of all sequences weighted by copy number. Not all clones reach the TCRdb copy of this immuneACCESS table, which keeps in-frame sequences only. Checked studies attribute under half of the gap to unresolved V genes and leave the rest unexplained. That table gives V, J and clone size, and the DNA gave D and trimming. Recorded for this sample are 100,000 to 130,000 clones; 87% of them occurred a single time. The ten largest clonotypes hold about 0.73% of the sample.

The CDR3 runs 15 residues from the cysteine to the phenylalanine. CDR3 DNA only is kept here, 45 bases in frame from base 1. V loses 3 bases of germline sequence and J loses 1 base, and the interval between the two ends is 12 bases. CDR1 and CDR2, looked up from the germline V gene, are ENHRY and SYGVKD. Reading the label with the study, this specimen's time point is: cells obtained before transplantation from donor or recipient. CD3+CD4+ and CD3+CD8+ populations were FACS-sorted from unstimulated pre-transplant donor and recipient cells taken from spleen or lymph nodes. The sequence was obtained from a human donor who was the organ donor for an intestinal transplant. The source was unstimulated CD4+ T cells sorted from spleen or lymph node cells, collected before transplant. The chain employs TRBV10-3 and TRBJ1-1; the D gene lacks a confident call. The nucleotides read TGTGCCATCAGTGATGCAGGAGAAGCGAACACTGAAGCTTTCTTT. Its protein reads: CAISDAGEANTEAFF.